This T cell receptor (beta chain) was profiled in a study of T cells in localized non-small cell lung cancer. The study's findings and limits: Appearance in adjacent lung was seen for a median around 55 of the top 100 tumor clones.

A remark on this clone: No antigen is known for it.

CDR1 is MGHRA, CDR2 YSYEKL, per germline. Between the trimmed V and J ends, which lost 5 bases and 3 bases, there was a span of 17 bases. The CDR3 is 15 residues long. Here immunoSEQ multiplex PCR was the method, and the copy in TCRdb shows in-frame clones only, minus some. Among some 90,000 clones listed, about 87% were seen once. The chain couples TRBV4-1 to TRBJ2-7, with a possible D match to TRBD2 (5 bases). This material consisted of peripheral blood, taken before any cancer treatment. The sequence derives from a man aged 35 to 69 with stage I squamous cell lung carcinoma. In DNA, the CDR3 is TGCGCCAGCAGCTTAGCCGGGATTTTCGGCTACGAGCAGTACTTC. Translation: CASSLAGIFGYEQYF.